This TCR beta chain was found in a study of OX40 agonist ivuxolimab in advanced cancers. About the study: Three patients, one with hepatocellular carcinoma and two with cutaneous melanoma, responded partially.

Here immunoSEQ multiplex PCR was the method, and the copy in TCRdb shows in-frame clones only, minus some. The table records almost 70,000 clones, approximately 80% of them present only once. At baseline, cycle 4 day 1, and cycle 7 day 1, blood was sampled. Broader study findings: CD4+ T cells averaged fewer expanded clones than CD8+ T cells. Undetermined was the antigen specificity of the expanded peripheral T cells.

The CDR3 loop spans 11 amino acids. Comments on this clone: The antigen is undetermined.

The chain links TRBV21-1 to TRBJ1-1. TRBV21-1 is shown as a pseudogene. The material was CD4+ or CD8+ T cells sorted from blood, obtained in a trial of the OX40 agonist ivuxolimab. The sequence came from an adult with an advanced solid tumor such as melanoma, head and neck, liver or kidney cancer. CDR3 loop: CATYMNTEAFF. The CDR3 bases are TGTGCCACCTATATGAACACTGAAGCTTTCTTT.